This T cell receptor (beta chain) was recovered during a study of CD8 T cells in Susac syndrome. CDR3 size: 14 residues. Germline V gene data show CDR1 as MNHEY and CDR2 as SMNVEV (reference sequence). V was pared by 2 bases and J by 2 bases, with 9 bases between. Random hexamers served to reverse transcribe about 0.45 to 1 ug RNA. One entry per CDR3 protein results from TCRdb running MiXCR on the immunoSEQ multiplex PCR reads. Of fewer than 300,000 distinct CDR3 sequences listed, 70% to 90% were seen once; the top ten hold about 0.11%. Treatment-naive patients with stable or active relapsing-remitting disease served as multiple sclerosis controls.

Material for sequencing was CD8+ T cells from PBMCs. The chain links TRBV27 to TRBJ1-1; D may be TRBD1 (6 bases). The clonotype originates from a human donor with multiple sclerosis. In nucleotides, the CDR3 is TGTGCCAGCAGTTTACAGGGGACTAACACTGAAGCTTTCTTT. Its protein product is CASSLQGTNTEAFF.